The sequence of this T cell receptor (beta chain) was determined in a study of T cell responses to AZD1222 COVID-19 vaccine. Broader study findings: Nearly half of spike-specific TCRs reportedly target variant regions that are unmutated in the B.1.351 and B.1.1.7 variants. Across the whole spike, CD4 TCRs peaked at regions 160-218 and 743-854. Clonal diversity may have been underestimated in mostly white British donors. At baseline, just 6 or 7 AZD1222 recipients tested seropositive.

On this clone itself: The antigen is unknown.

CDR1 and CDR2 (germline): LNHNV, YYDKDF (reference sequence). Trimming took 0 bases from V and 5 from J; bases not matched to a gene: 11. The CDR3 has 18 amino acids. Clones were sequenced by immunoSEQ multiplex PCR, and TCRdb holds only the in-frame ones, with some missing. Altogether 95,000 to 150,000 clones are present, around 92% being singletons, with the ten largest covering 14%. The TCR originated in an adult in good health. This specimen consisted of peripheral blood, obtained on day 0 of AZD1222 vaccination. The genes are TRBV15 and TRBJ1-4; 8 bases agree with TRBD1. CDR3 sequence reads: CATSRDRQGANVNEKLFF. The DNA for the CDR3 is TGTGCCACCAGCAGAGATCGGCAGGGGGCGAATGTGAATGAAAAACTGTTTTTT. The whole variable domain, filled in from reference TRBV15 and TRBJ1-4, reads DAMVIQNPRYQVTQFGKPVTLSCSQTLNHNVMYWYQQKSSQAPKLLFHYYDKDFNNEADTPDNFQSRRPNTSFCFLDIRSPGLGDTAMYLCATSRDRQGANVNEKLFFGSGTQLSVL.